The rows below give T cell receptor beta chains drawn from one sample of a study of identical twins. TCRdb ran MiXCR on the 5' RACE reads and lists one entry per CDR3 protein. The sample lists 410,000 or so distinct CDR3 sequences, about 18% occurring once. Sequencing used naive T cells sorted from blood. The receptors stem from a middle-aged man in good health. The CDR3 runs from the conserved cysteine through the conserved F or W. Each record gives: clone size, V gene, J gene, D gene, CDR3 length, CDR3 DNA, CDR3 protein. The D gene is left open where the match is weak. Rows may omit the clone size; those that give it use once, few, many or a size class.

few	TRBV9	TRBJ1-6	.	13	TGTGCCAGCAGCCCCCGAGGCGACTCACCCCTCCACTTT	CASSPRGDSPLHF
few	TRBV5-4	TRBJ1-4	.	15	.	CASSFGPGQNEKLFF
many	TRBV20-1	TRBJ2-1	.	11	TGCAGTGCTAGGGCTTTCGATGAGCAGTTCTTC	CSARAFDEQFF
few	TRBV12-3/TRBV12-4	TRBJ2-4	TRBD1	14	TGTGCCAGCGCCTGGAGGACAGGGGAGAACATTCAGTACTTC	CASAWRTGENIQYF
many	TRBV20-1	TRBJ1-1	TRBD1	13	TGCAGTGCTCCCGGACAGGGTAACACTGAAGCTTTCTTT	CSAPGQGNTEAFF
many	TRBV20-1	TRBJ1-6	TRBD1	13	TGCAGTGCTGGGGACAGGGGGCATTCACCCCTCCACTTT	CSAGDRGHSPLHF
few	TRBV29-1	TRBJ2-7	.	12	TGCAGCGTTGGTAGGGATGGGTACGAGCAGTACTTC	CSVGRDGYEQYF
many	TRBV20-1	TRBJ1-1	.	15	TGCAGTGCTCCCGTCCTAGTGGTCGTGAACACTGAAGCTTTCTTT	CSAPVLVVVNTEAFF
many	TRBV12-3/TRBV12-4	TRBJ2-7	TRBD1	15	TGTGCCAGCAGTTTATGGGACAGGGGGCGTACCGAGCAGTACTTC	CASSLWDRGRTEQYF
.	TRBV9	TRBJ2-7	.	14	TGTGCCAGCAGCGCAGGGGCTCGCCCTTACGAGCAGTACTTC	CASSAGARPYEQYF
.	TRBV20-1	TRBJ2-1	.	12	TGCAGTGCTAGTAACCAGCCCAATGAGCAGTTCTTC	CSASNQPNEQFF
.	TRBV15	TRBJ2-7	TRBD1	15	TGTGCCACCAGCAGAGATCCGGGTACAGGGGAAGAGCAGTACTTC	CATSRDPGTGEEQYF
few	TRBV3-1	TRBJ2-5	.	13	TGTGCCAGCAGCCGGGGGGCCTGGGAGACCCAGTACTTC	CASSRGAWETQYF
.	TRBV13	TRBJ2-5	TRBD1	12	TGTGCCAGTGCACAGGGGTATGGGACCCAGTACTTC	CASAQGYGTQYF
.	TRBV19	TRBJ1-2	.	14	TGTGCCAGTAGTAGGACTGACGCCTCGGAAGGCTACACCTTC	CASSRTDASEGYTF
.	TRBV12-3/TRBV12-4	TRBJ2-1	TRBD2	18	TGTGCCAGCAGTTTACTGGGGGCTGGCGGGAGGGCCAAGGATGAGCAGTTCTTC	CASSLLGAGGRAKDEQFF
many	TRBV2	TRBJ2-4	.	14	TGTGCCAGCAGTGAAGCCCCCAGGCCAAACATTCAGTACTTC	CASSEAPRPNIQYF
.	TRBV9	TRBJ1-5	.	13	TGTGCCAGCAGCGCAGGGGTCAATCAGCCCCAGCATTTT	CASSAGVNQPQHF
few	TRBV9	TRBJ1-2	.	14	TGTGCCAGCAGCGTTGATAGATTCGGATATGGCTACACCTTC	CASSVDRFGYGYTF
.	TRBV12-3/TRBV12-4	TRBJ2-1	TRBD2	14	TGTGCCAGCAGCCGGACTAGCGGGAGAGATGAGCAGTTCTTC	CASSRTSGRDEQFF
few	TRBV20-1	TRBJ1-1	.	15	TGCAGTGCTAGAGATATCCTCTGGGTGGAGACTGAAGCTTTCTTT	CSARDILWVETEAFF
.	TRBV28	TRBJ2-1	TRBD1	13	TGTGCCAGCAGCAAACAGGGGTTGTATGAGCAGTTCTTC	CASSKQGLYEQFF